The next 17 T cell receptor beta chains were all read from a single sample in a study of chemoradiotherapy in HPV16-positive cancers. The repertoire was sequenced with immunoSEQ multiplex PCR; TCRdb's copy has only in-frame clones and lacks some. The sample contains fewer than 70,000 clones, about nine tenths of which appear only once. This specimen consisted of blood, obtained from a patient who underwent chemoradiotherapy. Receptors originate from a human donor with HPV-associated anogenital cancer.

The chain joins TRBV30 to TRBJ2-7; D ambiguous. CDR1 GTSNPN and CDR2 SVGIG come from the germline V gene (reference sequence). The CDR3 is 11 residues long. V gave up 0 bases and J gave up 5 bases, with 5 bases separating them. The CDR3 DNA sequence: TGTGCCTGGAGTGTACGGAACGAGCAGTACTTC. Translating gives CAWSVRNEQYF. The full variable domain, in which reference TRBV30 and TRBJ2-7 provide the parts outside the CDR3, is SQTIHQWPATLVQPVGSPLSLECTVEGTSNPNLYWYRQAAGRGLQLLFYSVGIGQISSEVPQNLSASRPQDRQFILSSKKLLLSDSGFYLCAWSVRNEQYFGPGTRLTVT.

The chain is built from TRBV7-2 and TRBJ2-7; no firm D call. The germline CDR1 and CDR2 sequences are SGHTA and FQGNSA. There are 12 residues in the CDR3. V lost 4 bases and J 4 bases, leaving 8 bases between the germline ends. CDR3 DNA sequence: TGTGCCAGCAGCTCTAGGTTTTACGAGCAGTACTTC. It encodes CASSSRFYEQYF. The full variable domain, rest sourced from reference TRBV7-2 and TRBJ2-7, is GAGVSQSPSNKVTEKGKDVELRCDPISGHTALYWYRQSLGQGLEFLIYFQGNSAPDKSGLPSDRFSAERTGGSVSTLTIQRTQQEDSAVYLCASSSRFYEQYFGPGTRLTVT.

The rearrangement uses TRBV9 and TRBJ2-1; 8 nucleotides match TRBD2. Germline lookup yields CDR1 SGDLS and CDR2 YYNGEE. The V and J ends lost 0 bases and 6 bases, in that order; junction bases with no gene match: 5. The CDR3 is 15 amino acids. CDR3 sequence: CASSVERLASNEQFF. The CDR3 DNA follows: TGTGCCAGCAGCGTAGAGAGACTAGCGAGCAATGAGCAGTTCTTC.

The V and J genes are TRBV19 and TRBJ1-5, with 9 bases matching TRBD1. V lost 3 bases, J lost 0 bases, and 3 bases stayed unmatched. Germline CDR1 is LNHDA and CDR2 is SQIVND (reference sequence). This CDR3 has 16 residues. The CDR3 DNA is TGTGCCAGTAGTATGACAGGGGGTTATAGCAATCAGCCCCAGCATTTT. Translation: CASSMTGGYSNQPQHF.

The chain uses TRBV15 and TRBJ2-7, with TRBD1 matching 9 bases. This CDR3 has 19 amino acids. The germline V gene encodes CDR1 LNHNV and CDR2 YYDKDF (reference sequence). V lost 0 bases and J lost 5; bases outside the gene matches: 17. The CDR3 coding sequence is TGTGCCACCAGCAGAGATACAGGGGGCCGTTATCCCGCTGGGAACGAGCAGTACTTC. Residues: CATSRDTGGRYPAGNEQYF.

The chain is built from TRBV4-1 and TRBJ2-1; D call uncertain. V dropped 0 bases and J dropped 5 bases, with 11 bases sitting between them. The CDR3 spans 15 residues. Germline values: CDR1 MGHRA, CDR2 YSYEKL. Here the CDR3 DNA reads TGCGCCAGCAGCCAAGAGGAAGTTGGTAACAATGAGCAGTTCTTC. As protein: CASSQEEVGNNEQFF.

DNA for the CDR3: TGTGCCAGCAGCCTTCCGGGACTAGCGGTTGGAAATGAGCAGTTCTTC. Translation: CASSLPGLAVGNEQFF. The chain links TRBV14 to TRBJ2-1; 11 bases are shared with TRBD2. V shed 4 bases and J 7 bases; nucleotides not matched to a gene: 9. The CDR3 is 16 residues long. Germline CDR1 reads SGHDN; CDR2 reads FVKESK.

The rearrangement uses TRBV6-1 and TRBJ2-2, with 7 nucleotides matching TRBD1. Germline V gene lookup returns CDR1 MNHNS and CDR2 SASEGT. V trimming: 7 bases; J trimming: 3 bases; junction bases outside the gene matches: 5. The CDR3 covers 14 residues. CDR3 bases: TGTGCCAGCAAAGCAGGGGGTCACACCGGGGAGCTGTTTTTT. It is translated as CASKAGGHTGELFF.

For this clone: The sample carries other DNA sequences with the same CDR3. The chain uses TRBV27 and TRBJ2-7; 7 positions agree with TRBD1. Germline CDR1 and CDR2: MNHEY and SMNVEV (reference sequence). The V and J ends lost 2 bases and 2 bases, in that order; junction bases with no gene match: 3. The CDR3 contains 14 residues. CDR3 in amino acids: CASSLGGQTYEQYF. CDR3 bases: TGTGCCAGCAGTTTAGGGGGACAGACCTACGAGCAGTACTTC.

The rearrangement uses TRBV5-4 and TRBJ2-3; 8 bases agree with TRBD2. Per the germline V gene, CDR1 is SGHNT and CDR2 is YYREEE (reference sequence). CDR3 length: 16 residues. V was clipped by 4 bases and J by 2 bases; unmatched bases: 9. The chain's CDR3 is CASSLRLAINTDTQYF. DNA for the CDR3: TGTGCCAGCAGCCTAAGACTAGCGATTAACACAGATACGCAGTATTTT.

The chain recombines TRBV19 with TRBJ2-7; D tentatively fits TRBD1 or TRBD2 (5 bases each). Germline V gives CDR1 LNHDA, CDR2 SQIVND (reference sequence). V lost 5 bases and J 7 bases, leaving 24 bases between the germline ends. This CDR3 comprises 16 residues. The CDR3 region is CASSSPGGKSPKEQYF. The CDR3 DNA follows: TGTGCCAGTAGTTCCCCTGGGGGTAAGTCCCCGAAGGAGCAGTACTTC.

This clone was counted a single time. The chain employs TRBV10-3 and TRBJ1-5; unclear D gene. Looked up from germline, CDR1 is ENHRY and CDR2 is SYGVKD. This CDR3 is built from 13 residues. Between the trimmed V and J ends, which lost 7 bases and 3 bases, there was a span of 10 bases. The CDR3 nucleotides read TGTGCCATCACTGCGGAGTCCAATCAGCCCCAGCATTTT. Translating gives CAITAESNQPQHF.

The chain couples TRBV5-1 to TRBJ1-1, with D perhaps matching TRBD1 (5 bases). Germline CDR1 and CDR2: SGHRS and YFSETQ. The CDR3 is 16 residues long. V was cut by 3 bases and J by 0 bases, with 15 bases left in between. In DNA, the CDR3 is TGCGCCAGCAGCTCCCGGGGAGGGGCCATGAACACTGAAGCTTTCTTT. Protein product: CASSSRGGAMNTEAFF.

The chain uses TRBV9 and TRBJ1-3; D unresolved. V was trimmed by 0 bases and J by 8 bases, leaving 9 bases between them. The CDR3 contains 13 residues. Per germline, CDR1 SGDLS and CDR2 YYNGEE. The CDR3 region has the DNA TGTGCCAGCAGCGTAGCCCCCAGCGACACCATATATTTT. Protein: CASSVAPSDTIYF. The full variable domain, its missing parts supplied by reference TRBV9 and TRBJ1-3, is DSGVTQTPKHLITATGQRVTLRCSPRSGDLSVYWYQQSLDQGLQFLIQYYNGEERAKGNILERFSAQQFPDLHSELNLSSLELGDSALYFCASSVAPSDTIYFGEGSWLTVV.

The V and J genes are TRBV11-2 and TRBJ2-7, with D perhaps matching TRBD2 (5 bases). V was clipped by 5 bases and J by 0 bases, with 20 bases between them. Germline V gene data show CDR1 as SGHAT and CDR2 as FQNNGV. This CDR3 is built from 17 residues. The CDR3 region has the DNA TGTGCCAGCAGCCTCGCCGTCTTATCGGGATCCTCCTACGAGCAGTACTTC. Encoded protein: CASSLAVLSGSSYEQYF.

The rearrangement joins TRBV7-9 to TRBJ1-5; D is undetermined. V lost 3 bases, J lost 8 bases, and 8 bases lay in between. CDR3 length: 12 residues. The germline CDR1 and CDR2 sequences are SEHNR and FQNEAQ (reference sequence). CDR3 sequence: CASSFDWEPQHF. CDR3 coding DNA: TGTGCCAGCAGCTTCGACTGGGAGCCCCAGCATTTT.

CDR3 amino acids: CASYRGVEDQETQYF. CDR3 nucleotide sequence: TGTGCCAGCTACAGGGGCGTAGAGGACCAAGAGACCCAGTACTTC. The chain has TRBV6-5 and TRBJ2-5, with 7 bases lining up with TRBD1. The CDR3 length is 15 residues. Germline lookup yields CDR1 MNHEY and CDR2 SVGAGI. V was pared by 8 bases and J by 0 bases, with 9 bases of the junction left unmatched.